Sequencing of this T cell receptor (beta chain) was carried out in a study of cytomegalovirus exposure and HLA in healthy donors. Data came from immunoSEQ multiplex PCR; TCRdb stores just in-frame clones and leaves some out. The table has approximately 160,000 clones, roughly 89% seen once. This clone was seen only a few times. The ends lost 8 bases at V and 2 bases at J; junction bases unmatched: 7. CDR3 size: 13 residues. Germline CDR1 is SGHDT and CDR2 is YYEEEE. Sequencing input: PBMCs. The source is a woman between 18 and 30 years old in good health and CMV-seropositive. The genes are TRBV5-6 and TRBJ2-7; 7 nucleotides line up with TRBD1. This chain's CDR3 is CASGQDVPYEQYF. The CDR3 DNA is TGTGCCAGTGGACAGGACGTCCCCTACGAGCAGTACTTC.